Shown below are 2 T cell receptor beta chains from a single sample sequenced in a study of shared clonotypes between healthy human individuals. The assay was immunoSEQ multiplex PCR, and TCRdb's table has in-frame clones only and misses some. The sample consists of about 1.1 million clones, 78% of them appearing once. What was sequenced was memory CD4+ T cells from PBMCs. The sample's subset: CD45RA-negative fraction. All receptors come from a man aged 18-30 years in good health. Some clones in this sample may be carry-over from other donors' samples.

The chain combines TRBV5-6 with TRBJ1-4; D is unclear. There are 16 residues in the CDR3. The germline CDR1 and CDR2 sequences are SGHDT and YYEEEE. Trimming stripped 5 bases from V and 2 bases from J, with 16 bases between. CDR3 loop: CASRPKSSRTNEKLFF. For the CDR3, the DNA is TGTGCCAGCAGGCCTAAGTCCTCCAGGACTAATGAAAAACTGTTTTTT.

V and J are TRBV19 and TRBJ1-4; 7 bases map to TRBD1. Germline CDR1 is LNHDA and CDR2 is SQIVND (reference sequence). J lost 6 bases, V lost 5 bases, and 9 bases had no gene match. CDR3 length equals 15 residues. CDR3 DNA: TGTGCCAGTAGTGTAAGTGGGACAGCCGATGAAAAACTGTTTTTT. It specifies CASSVSGTADEKLFF.